The source of this TCR beta chain is a study of blood T cell repertoires in COVID-19. As for the study in general: The cDNA or gDNA used as material had been derived from T cells, B-cell-depleted T cells, or PBMCs.

Using immunoSEQ multiplex PCR, the repertoire was profiled, and TCRdb retains in-frame clones only, with some absent. The table shows 200,000 to 250,000 clones, with more than 65% occurring only once. Sequenced: peripheral blood. This clonotype originated in a woman between 55 and 75 years old with acute or convalescent COVID-19.

The CDR3 here is CASSLDGTILVYEQYF. The CDR3 DNA sequence: TGTGCCAGCAGCTTAGATGGGACAATTTTGGTCTACGAGCAGTACTTC. The V and J genes are TRBV11-2 and TRBJ2-7, with D tentatively TRBD1 (6 bases). Germline V gene lookup returns CDR1 SGHAT and CDR2 FQNNGV. V lost 0 bases and J lost 3, with 15 bases in between. The CDR3 is made up of 16 amino acids. Full variable domain (missing parts from reference TRBV11-2 and TRBJ2-7): EAGVAQSPRYKIIEKRQSVAFWCNPISGHATLYWYQQILGQGPKLLIQFQNNGVVDDSQLPKDRFSAERLKGVDSTLKIQPAKLEDSAVYLCASSLDGTILVYEQYFGPGTRLTVT.